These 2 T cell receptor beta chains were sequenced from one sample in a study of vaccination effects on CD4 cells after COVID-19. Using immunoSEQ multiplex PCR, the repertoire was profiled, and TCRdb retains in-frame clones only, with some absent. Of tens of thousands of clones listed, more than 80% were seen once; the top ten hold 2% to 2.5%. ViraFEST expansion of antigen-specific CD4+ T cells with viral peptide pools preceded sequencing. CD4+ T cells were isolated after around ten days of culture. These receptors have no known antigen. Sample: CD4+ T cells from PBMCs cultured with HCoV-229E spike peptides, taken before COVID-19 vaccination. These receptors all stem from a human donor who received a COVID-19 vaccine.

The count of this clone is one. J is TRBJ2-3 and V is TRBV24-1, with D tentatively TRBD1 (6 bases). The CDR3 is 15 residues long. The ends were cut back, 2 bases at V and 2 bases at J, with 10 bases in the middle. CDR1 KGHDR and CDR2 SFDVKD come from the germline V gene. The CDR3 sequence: CATSDSGQHTDTQYF. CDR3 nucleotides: TGTGCCACCAGTGATTCCGGACAGCACACAGATACGCAGTATTTT.

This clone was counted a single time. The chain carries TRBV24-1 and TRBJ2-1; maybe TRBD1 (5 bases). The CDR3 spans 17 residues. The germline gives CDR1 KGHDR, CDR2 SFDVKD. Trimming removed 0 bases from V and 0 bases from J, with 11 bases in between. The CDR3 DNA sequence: TGTGCCACCAGTGATTTGACAGGAGAAAGCTCCTACAATGAGCAGTTCTTC. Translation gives CATSDLTGESSYNEQFF.